The next 23 T cell receptor beta chains were all read from a single sample in a study of human T cells and chemical hapten exposure. MiXCR, run by TCRdb on the RACE reads, gives a single entry per CDR3 protein. The sample yields tens of thousands of distinct CDR3 sequences, 10% to 11% seen once. The time point is: patch test 3, about 24 weeks after DPC sensitization. Indicated treatment: therapeutic diphenylcyclopropenone sensitization with weekly scalp DPC. The starting material was whole blood, obtained in connection with sensitization to the hapten diphenylcyclopropenone (DPC). The receptors were sampled from a woman between 50 and 59 years old with alopecia areata. Some clones in this sample may be carry-over from other donors' samples.

This clonotype came up many times. V and J are TRBV21-1 and TRBJ2-3; the table's D call, TRBD2, has no DNA check behind it. TRBV21-1 is a known pseudogene. This CDR3 spans 17 amino acids. The chain's CDR3 is CASSKPPSGTSTDTQYF. CDR3 nucleotides: TGTGCCAGCAGCAAACCCCCAAGCGGGACTAGCACAGATACGCAGTATTTT.

This clonotype showed up just a few times. The rearrangement uses TRBV10-3 and TRBJ1-5, with 8 bases fitting TRBD1. CDR3 length: 14 amino acids. Germline V gene sequence: CDR1 ENHRY, CDR2 SYGVKD. With V trimmed by 5 bases and J by 7 bases, 7 bases remained unmatched. This CDR3 reads CAISPGQGHQPQHF. The CDR3 DNA sequence: TGTGCCATCAGTCCTGGACAGGGCCACCAGCCCCAGCATTTT.

This clonotype has a count of ten or more. This chain joins TRBV5-6 and TRBJ1-4; D unclear. The V gene lost 0 bases and the J gene lost 8 bases, with 17 bases spanning the gap. From germline, CDR1 is SGHDT and CDR2 YYEEEE. The CDR3 length is 16 residues. The CDR3 region has the DNA TGTGCCAGCAGCTTGGGAAACAGACGCAAAGGGGAAAAACTGTTTTTT. Protein: CASSLGNRRKGEKLFF. Together with reference TRBV5-6 and TRBJ1-4, the CDR3 gives the full variable domain: DAGVTQSPTHLIKTRGQQVTLRCSPKSGHDTVSWYQQALGQGPQFIFQYYEEEERQRGNFPDRFSGHQFPNYSSELNVNALLLGDSALYLCASSLGNRRKGEKLFFGSGTQLSVL.

This clonotype was counted ten times or more. This chain connects TRBV28 to TRBJ1-2, with 7 bases fitting TRBD1. The CDR3 is 14 residues long. CDR1 is MDHEN, CDR2 SYDVKM, per germline. V trimming: 2 bases; J trimming: 2 bases; junction bases outside the gene matches: 2. The CDR3 DNA sequence: TGTGCCAGCAGTTTAGGGACAGCGAACTATGGCTACACCTTC. Its translation: CASSLGTANYGYTF.

This chain uses TRBV7-3 with TRBJ2-5, with a weak D call TRBD1 (5 bases). The CDR3 has 13 amino acids. Trimming removed 6 bases at V and 0 bases at J, with 8 bases between. The germline gives CDR1 SGHTA, CDR2 FQGTGA. As DNA, the CDR3 is TGTGCCAGCAGTCAGGACAACCAAGAGACCCAGTACTTC. Protein product: CASSQDNQETQYF.

The V call is TRBV30, the J call TRBJ2-3; 15 nucleotides agree with TRBD2. The germline V gene has CDR1 GTSNPN and CDR2 SVGIG (reference sequence). The V segment lost 3 bases and the J segment 6 bases; nucleotides outside the gene matches: 7. The length of the CDR3 is 16 residues. The CDR3 region is CAWSLGLAGGPDTQYF. The CDR3 DNA reads TGTGCCTGGAGCCTAGGACTAGCGGGAGGGCCTGATACGCAGTATTTT.

This clonotype was seen more than once but under ten times. The rearrangement links TRBV29-1 to TRBJ2-4; D possibly corresponds to TRBD1 (6 bases). This CDR3 has 14 residues. Germline CDR1 SQVTM, CDR2 ANQGSEA. Trimming removed 3 bases from V and 3 bases from J, with 12 bases in between. The chain's CDR3 is CSVEGAPGKNIQYF. The CDR3 coding sequence is TGCAGCGTTGAGGGGGCCCCTGGCAAAAACATTCAGTACTTC. Combining the CDR3 with reference TRBV29-1 and TRBJ2-4 gives the whole variable domain SAVISQKPSRDICQRGTSLTIQCQVDSQVTMMFWYRQQPGQSLTLIATANQGSEATYESGFVIDKFPISRPNLTFSTLTVSNMSPEDSSIYLCSVEGAPGKNIQYFGAGTRLSVL.

On this clonotype itself: This may come from a read error, since a much larger clone is one base off. The rearrangement uses TRBV4-2 and TRBJ1-2, with a possible D match to TRBD1 (6 bases). V was pared by 0 bases and J by 7 bases, with 15 bases between. CDR1 is LGHNA and CDR2 is YNFKEQ in the germline V gene. The CDR3 has 15 amino acids. The CDR3 region has the DNA TGTGCCAGCAGCCAAGATCTGTGGGACACAAGTGGCTACACCTTC. It codes for CASSQDLWDTSGYTF.

This clonotype was found a few times. The gene calls are TRBV29-1 and TRBJ1-2, with a weak D call TRBD1 (6 bases). The V gene's germline CDR1 is SQVTM and CDR2 ANQGSEA. The CDR3 loop spans 13 amino acids. V lost 7 bases and J lost 4, with 16 bases in between. CDR3 bases: TGCAGCGCCGTGGACAGTTCTTCCTATGGCTACACCTTC. It encodes CSAVDSSSYGYTF.

This clonotype showed up just a few times. The V call is TRBV11-1, the J call TRBJ2-6; no definite D call. The CDR3 extends over 19 amino acids. Germline V lookup: CDR1 SGHAT, CDR2 FQDESV (reference sequence). The ends were cut back, 5 bases at V and 0 bases at J, with 20 bases in the middle. CDR3 DNA sequence: TGTGCCAGCAGCCTTAGCCGAATAGGGCTCAGCTCTGGGGCCAACGTCCTGACTTTC. It is translated as CASSLSRIGLSSGANVLTF.

This clonotype was recorded a few times. The J gene is TRBJ2-1, the V gene TRBV5-1; D might be TRBD2 (5 bases). Germline V gene lookup returns CDR1 SGHRS and CDR2 YFSETQ. Trimming removed 2 bases from V and 1 base from J, with 10 bases in between. The CDR3 has 15 amino acids. The CDR3 DNA sequence: TGCGCCAGCAGCTTCGTCAGCGGATCCTACAATGAGCAGTTCTTC. As protein: CASSFVSGSYNEQFF.

V gene TRBV7-6 combines with J gene TRBJ2-1, with D possibly TRBD2 on 6 matching bases. V lost 1 base, J lost 6 bases, and 13 bases lay in between. Per the germline V gene, CDR1 is SGHVS and CDR2 is FNYEAQ. This CDR3 is 15 amino acids long. For the CDR3, the DNA is TGTGCCAGCAGCTTAGGACTAGTTGTCTCCAATGAGCAGTTCTTC. The encoded protein is CASSLGLVVSNEQFF.

The V call is TRBV11-2, the J call TRBJ2-7, with D maybe TRBD2 (6 bases). The germline V and J ends were trimmed by 2 bases and 2 bases, with 25 bases remaining between them. The germline V gene encodes CDR1 SGHAT and CDR2 FQNNGV. The CDR3 sequence is 19 residues long. The CDR3 protein is CASSLMAGRWPGRPYEQYF. The CDR3 region has the DNA TGTGCCAGCAGCTTAATGGCAGGGAGGTGGCCGGGACGACCCTACGAGCAGTACTTC. Together with reference TRBV11-2 and TRBJ2-7, the CDR3 gives the full variable domain: EAGVAQSPRYKIIEKRQSVAFWCNPISGHATLYWYQQILGQGPKLLIQFQNNGVVDDSQLPKDRFSAERLKGVDSTLKIQPAKLEDSAVYLCASSLMAGRWPGRPYEQYFGPGTRLTVT.

This clonotype was observed at least ten times. The rearrangement joins TRBV12-3 or TRBV12-4 to TRBJ2-1; D possibly matches TRBD1 or TRBD2 (6 bases each). Trimming pared 5 bases from V and 9 bases from J, leaving 20 bases between. The length of the CDR3 is 15 residues. DNA for the CDR3: TGTGCCAGCAGTCCTCTCAGACAGGACGGGGGTGAGCAGTTCTTC. Residues: CASSPLRQDGGEQFF.

This clonotype was counted a few times. This chain joins TRBV5-4 and TRBJ2-7; D possibly matches TRBD1 or TRBD2 (5 bases each). This CDR3 comprises 14 residues. Per germline, CDR1 SGHNT and CDR2 YYREEE (reference sequence). Trimming shortened V by 2 bases and J by 6 bases, and 15 bases separated the two germline ends. CDR3 sequence (DNA): TGTGCCAGCAGCTTTACCGGGACCGGCGGCGAGCAGTACTTC. As protein: CASSFTGTGGEQYF.

There are a few counts of this clonotype. The chain carries TRBV28 and TRBJ2-1; maybe TRBD2 (6 bases). The CDR3 is 14 residues long. Looked up from germline, CDR1 is MDHEN and CDR2 is SYDVKM. V gave up 7 bases and J gave up 2 bases, with 12 bases separating them. The CDR3 here is CASTGGLTYNEQFF. The CDR3 nucleotides are TGTGCCAGCACTGGAGGGCTAACCTACAATGAGCAGTTCTTC.

This clonotype was counted ten times or more. The J gene is TRBJ1-1, the V gene TRBV12-3 or TRBV12-4, with D possibly being TRBD1 (6 bases). This CDR3 comprises 15 residues. Trimming removed 1 base at V and 5 bases at J, with 14 bases between. CDR3 sequence reads: CASSLGRGRRTEAFF. The CDR3 DNA is TGTGCCAGCAGTTTAGGTCGGGGGCGACGAACTGAAGCTTTCTTT.

This clonotype was recorded many times. The V call is TRBV20-1, the J call TRBJ2-7; 7 bases align to TRBD2. This CDR3 contains 13 residues. Trimming cost V 6 bases and J 2 bases; bases outside gene matches: 7. Germline loops: CDR1 DFQATT, CDR2 SNEGSKA (reference sequence). Here the CDR3 DNA reads TGCAGTGCGCGAGGACTAGTCCCCTACGAGCAGTACTTC. Its translation is CSARGLVPYEQYF.

This clonotype was found a few times. The chain employs TRBV7-2 and TRBJ1-5; D unclear. V gave up 2 bases and J gave up 4 bases, with 6 bases separating them. CDR3 length: 13 amino acids. The germline V gene encodes CDR1 SGHTA and CDR2 FQGNSA. In DNA, the CDR3 is TGTGCCAGCAGCTTATGGGTGAATCAGCCCCAGCATTTT. It codes for CASSLWVNQPQHF. Full variable domain (outside the CDR3, taken from reference TRBV7-2 and TRBJ1-5): GAGVSQSPSNKVTEKGKDVELRCDPISGHTALYWYRQSLGQGLEFLIYFQGNSAPDKSGLPSDRFSAERTGGSVSTLTIQRTQQEDSAVYLCASSLWVNQPQHFGDGTRLSIL.

This clonotype occurred a few times. The rearrangement uses TRBV29-1 and TRBJ2-7; TRBD2 might be the D (6 bases). This CDR3 is built from 14 residues. V was cut by 4 bases and J by 1 base, with 14 bases left in between. Germline lookup yields CDR1 SQVTM and CDR2 ANQGSEA. CDR3 DNA sequence: TGCAGCGTTGCCCGGGACTCCGGATCCTACGAGCAGTACTTC. Amino acids: CSVARDSGSYEQYF.

The CDR3 loop reads CASSVRTGDEQYF. The DNA of the CDR3 is TGTGCCAGCAGTGTCAGGACTGGGGACGAGCAGTATTTT. The chain couples TRBV6-1 to TRBJ2-3; D is possibly TRBD1 or TRBD2 (5 bases each). Germline CDR1 and CDR2: MNHNS and SASEGT. The CDR3 covers 13 residues. V lost 4 bases and J 11 bases, leaving 16 bases between the germline ends.

This clonotype has at least ten counts. The V and J genes are TRBV18 and TRBJ2-3, with D hard to call. V lost 2 bases to trimming and J lost 0 bases, with 6 bases between them. The germline gives CDR1 KGHSH, CDR2 LQKENI. The CDR3 covers 14 residues. CDR3 DNA: TGTGCCAGCTCACCAATGACTAGCACAGATACGCAGTATTTT. Translating it yields CASSPMTSTDTQYF.

This clonotype came up a few times. The rearrangement uses TRBV3-1 and TRBJ2-5; no reliable D call. There are 15 residues in the CDR3. Germline V gene data show CDR1 as LGHDT and CDR2 as YNNKEL (reference sequence). Trimming left V 1 base short and J 1 base short, with 10 bases between. The CDR3 DNA sequence: TGTGCCAGCAGCCAAGTAGGCAGCGCCCAAGAGACCCAGTACTTC. Its translation is CASSQVGSAQETQYF.